This T cell receptor beta chain appears in the sequencing data of a study of beta chain features in type 1 diabetes. This clone was observed a handful of times. As yet, its antigen is unknown. The investigators reverse transcribed all of the isolated RNA, so they sequenced expressed TCRB transcripts. The table came from immunoSEQ multiplex PCR; TCRdb's copy has only in-frame clones and leaves some out. The sample consists of over 650,000 clones, about 14% of them appearing once. Germline assignment: CDR1 SGHTA and CDR2 FQGNSA. The CDR3 length is 14 residues. Trimming left V 2 bases short and J 6 bases short, with 11 bases between. By way of CD45RO/CCR7/CD25/CD127/CD95/CD27, the CD4+ regulatory, stem cell-like memory, central memory and naive cells were sorted. Each of the sorted populations had a purity greater than 95%. Whole-study findings and limits: Moderately but significantly shorter TCRB CDR3s were found in Type 1 diabetes patients in all four CD4+ subsets. Individuals with type 1 diabetes displayed fewer insertions and more deletions at VDJ junctions.

Sequencing was performed on naive CD4+ T cells from blood. The receptor's source is a man aged 18 to 35 with type 1 diabetes. The J gene is TRBJ1-5, the V gene TRBV7-2; weak D call: TRBD1 (5 bases). CDR3 DNA sequence: TGTGCCAGCAGCTTACCAGGGCCCAGTCAGCCCCAGCATTTT. Protein: CASSLPGPSQPQHF.